These 17 T cell receptor beta chains share one sample of origin, sequenced in a study of cytotoxic CD8 clonotypes in ibrutinib-treated CLL (dated by TCRdb to 2020 to 2022). This specimen's time point label, per the study, means: progressive disease on ibrutinib. The library came from the immunoSEQ multiplex PCR assay. Not all clones reach the TCRdb copy of this immuneACCESS table, which keeps in-frame sequences only. Checked studies attribute under half of the gap to unresolved V genes and leave the rest unexplained. In all, the sample holds 250,000 to 350,000 clones, and around 69% of those were seen once. Around 6% of the sample is taken by the ten largest. Sequencing used PBMCs, obtained at disease progression, from a patient treated with ibrutinib. The origin of the receptors is a human donor with chronic lymphocytic leukemia.

This chain links TRBV4-3 with TRBJ2-5, with TRBD1 identical over 10 bases. The CDR3 extends over 16 amino acids. The V gene end was trimmed by 3 bases and the J gene end by 5 bases; junction bases not matched to a gene: 9. Per the germline V gene, CDR1 is LGHNA and CDR2 is YSLEER. DNA of the CDR3: TGCGCCAGCAGCCATTGGGACAGGGGTAATTGGGAGACCCAGTACTTC. This codes for CASSHWDRGNWETQYF.

This clone was seen just once. The V and J genes are TRBV5-1 and TRBJ2-1; 12 bases align to TRBD2. The CDR3 extends over 16 amino acids. With V trimmed by 0 bases and J by 6 bases, 4 bases remained unmatched. Germline assignment: CDR1 SGHRS and CDR2 YFSETQ. CDR3 amino acids: CASSLAGLAGFNEQFF. CDR3 in DNA: TGCGCCAGCAGCTTGGCGGGACTAGCGGGCTTCAATGAGCAGTTCTTC.

This clone was seen a single time. This rearrangement joins TRBV5-1 to TRBJ2-1, with 8 bases fitting TRBD2. The trim removed 4 bases at V and 2 bases at J, leaving 2 bases unmatched. In germline, CDR1 is SGHRS, CDR2 YFSETQ. CDR3 length: 14 amino acids. The CDR3 here is CASSTGLAYNEQFF. The CDR3 DNA is TGCGCCAGCAGCACGGGACTAGCCTACAATGAGCAGTTCTTC. Combining the CDR3 with reference TRBV5-1 and TRBJ2-1 gives the whole variable domain KAGVTQTPRYLIKTRGQQVTLSCSPISGHRSVSWYQQTPGQGLQFLFEYFSETQRNKGNFPGRFSGRQFSNSRSEMNVSTLELGDSALYLCASSTGLAYNEQFFGPGTRLTVL.

The rearrangement links TRBV7-9 to TRBJ2-4, with D possibly TRBD2 on 6 matching bases. Between the trimmed V and J ends, which lost 5 bases and 6 bases, there was a span of 11 bases. CDR1 is SEHNR and CDR2 is FQNEAQ in the germline V gene (reference sequence). The CDR3 contains 13 residues. The CDR3 region has the DNA TGTGCCAGCAGCGCGGGACTCATAAACATTCAGTACTTC. This codes for CASSAGLINIQYF.

The CDR3 here is CASSEGPGVKWYEQYF. CDR3 coding DNA: TGTGCCAGCAGTGAAGGTCCAGGGGTTAAGTGGTACGAGCAGTACTTC. The V gene is TRBV25-1, the J gene TRBJ2-7, with D perhaps matching TRBD1 (6 bases). Germline V gives CDR1 MGHDK, CDR2 SYGVNS. V dropped 2 bases and J dropped 4 bases, with 18 bases sitting between them. The CDR3 consists of 16 residues.

Note on this clone: Other DNA sequences of this sample code for an identical CDR3. This chain links TRBV9 with TRBJ2-3, with D perhaps TRBD1 (6 bases). The CDR3 has 15 residues. With 0 bases removed from V and 2 bases from J, the gap between germline ends came to 10 bases. The germline gives CDR1 SGDLS, CDR2 YYNGEE. The CDR3 DNA reads TGTGCCAGCAGCGTAGCAGGGGCGTCCACAGATACGCAGTATTTT. It yields the protein CASSVAGASTDTQYF.

The rearrangement joins TRBV2 to TRBJ2-3, with 9 bases that match TRBD2. The CDR3 loop spans 15 amino acids. Per germline, CDR1 SNHLY and CDR2 FYNNEI. Trimming at V came to 4 bases and at J to 6 bases, leaving 8 bases not matched to a gene. CDR3 coding DNA: TGTGCCAGCAGTGGGTGGAGCGGGGGGAGGGATACGCAGTATTTT. Translation gives CASSGWSGGRDTQYF.

The chain links TRBV11-2 to TRBJ1-1; D remains unclear. V was shortened by 5 bases and J by 11 bases, with 15 bases between the two germline ends. CDR3 size: 12 residues. The germline V gene has CDR1 SGHAT and CDR2 FQNNGV. CDR3 sequence (DNA): TGTGCCAGCAGCCACGACAAGGTTCGGGCTTTCTTT. Translation: CASSHDKVRAFF.

The chain recombines TRBV11-2 with TRBJ2-1, with 15 bases that match TRBD2. Germline-derived CDR1 and CDR2 are SGHAT and FQNNGV. Unmatched junction bases numbered 9, after V lost 5 bases and J lost 4 bases. The length of the CDR3 is 18 residues. The CDR3 spells CASSPGTSGGFMYNEQFF. The CDR3 DNA reads TGTGCCAGCAGCCCCGGGACTAGCGGGGGGTTTATGTACAATGAGCAGTTCTTC. Full variable domain (remainder filled in from reference TRBV11-2 and TRBJ2-1): EAGVAQSPRYKIIEKRQSVAFWCNPISGHATLYWYQQILGQGPKLLIQFQNNGVVDDSQLPKDRFSAERLKGVDSTLKIQPAKLEDSAVYLCASSPGTSGGFMYNEQFFGPGTRLTVL.

The chain uses TRBV15 and TRBJ2-7, with 8 bases that match TRBD2. Unmatched junction bases numbered 20, after V lost 1 base and J lost 0 bases. Per the germline V gene, CDR1 is LNHNV and CDR2 is YYDKDF (reference sequence). The CDR3 consists of 21 residues. As DNA, the CDR3 is TGTGCCACCAGCAGAGCACGCGGGAGCTTAGCGGGAAGGAGCAGCTCCTACGAGCAGTACTTC. Amino acid sequence: CATSRARGSLAGRSSSYEQYF. Full variable domain (outside the CDR3, taken from reference TRBV15 and TRBJ2-7): DAMVIQNPRYQVTQFGKPVTLSCSQTLNHNVMYWYQQKSSQAPKLLFHYYDKDFNNEADTPDNFQSRRPNTSFCFLDIRSPGLGDTAMYLCATSRARGSLAGRSSSYEQYFGPGTRLTVT.

There are a few counts of this clone. The gene calls are TRBV5-1 and TRBJ2-7, with TRBD1 matching over 10 bases. Trimming removed 3 bases from V and 9 bases from J; junction bases left unmatched: 12. Germline lookup yields CDR1 SGHRS and CDR2 YFSETQ. This CDR3 comprises 15 residues. The CDR3 loop reads CASSSLTGGRKSQYF. For the CDR3, the DNA is TGCGCCAGCAGCTCACTGACAGGGGGCAGGAAGTCGCAGTACTTC.

The chain joins TRBV27 to TRBJ2-7, with 7 bases aligning to TRBD2. Germline loops: CDR1 MNHEY, CDR2 SMNVEV (reference sequence). The junction had 5 bases not matched to a gene; V was cut back by 6 bases and J by 0 bases. The CDR3 has 14 amino acids. DNA of the CDR3: TGTGCCAGCAGGGCCGGGACTACCTCCTACGAGCAGTACTTC. Protein: CASRAGTTSYEQYF.

This clone has only a few counts. The chain is built from TRBV20-1 and TRBJ1-1, with D hard to call. Germline lookup yields CDR1 DFQATT and CDR2 SNEGSKA (reference sequence). The CDR3 totals 8 residues. V was shortened by 6 bases and J by 7 bases, with 3 bases between the two germline ends. The CDR3 DNA sequence: TGCAGTGCCGTTGAAGCTTTCTTT. Translated: CSAVEAFF.

The chain employs TRBV18 and TRBJ2-5; TRBD1 agrees at 7 bases. The CDR3 consists of 16 residues. CDR1 KGHSH and CDR2 LQKENI come from the germline V gene. V dropped 6 bases and J dropped 2; count of bases not matched to a gene: 12. CDR3 DNA sequence: TGTGCCAGCTCTCCGGGACAGCCTAAATTTCAAGAGACCCAGTACTTC. It encodes CASSPGQPKFQETQYF.

The DNA of the CDR3 is TGCGCCAGCAGCTTAAATAACCGACAGGGAGTAAATTCACCCCTCCACTTT. Translating it yields CASSLNNRQGVNSPLHF. The chain recombines TRBV5-1 with TRBJ1-6; 7 bases fit TRBD1. The germline V gene encodes CDR1 SGHRS and CDR2 YFSETQ. V trimming: 2 bases; J trimming: 7 bases; junction bases outside the gene matches: 12. The CDR3 spans 17 residues.

This clone has a single count. The chain uses TRBV28 and TRBJ2-3; TRBD2 agrees at 7 bases. CDR1 and CDR2 from the germline V gene are MDHEN and SYDVKM. This CDR3 contains 15 residues. V trimming: 3 bases; J trimming: 1 base; junction bases outside the gene matches: 4. CDR3 DNA: TGTGCCAGCAGTTTCTGGGGAGGGCGCACAGATACGCAGTATTTT. Amino acids: CASSFWGGRTDTQYF.

The chain links TRBV9 to TRBJ1-2, with a possible D match to TRBD1 (5 bases). Germline CDR1 reads SGDLS; CDR2 reads YYNGEE. This CDR3 contains 13 residues. The V and J ends lost 4 bases and 8 bases respectively, with 15 bases between them. Written as DNA, the CDR3 is TGTGCCAGCAGCCCAAGCGCGGGGACCGGCTACACCTTC. This gives the protein CASSPSAGTGYTF. Full variable domain (missing parts from reference TRBV9 and TRBJ1-2): DSGVTQTPKHLITATGQRVTLRCSPRSGDLSVYWYQQSLDQGLQFLIQYYNGEERAKGNILERFSAQQFPDLHSELNLSSLELGDSALYFCASSPSAGTGYTFGSGTRLTVV.